Sequencing of this TCR beta chain was carried out in a study of STAT5B mutations in CD4+ large granular lymphocyte leukemia. Method: immunoSEQ multiplex PCR; TCRdb's copy keeps in-frame clones and lacks some. In the table there are about 31,000 clones, approximately 70% of which are singletons. Deletions cut 6 bases from V and 1 base from J, with 6 bases between. The germline gives CDR1 ENHRY, CDR2 SYGVKD. This CDR3 is 12 amino acids long. The sequenced sample consisted of CD4+ T cells from blood buffy coats. The chain carries TRBV10-3 and TRBJ1-1; D might be TRBD1 (6 bases). The receptor comes from a human donor in good health. CDR3 in DNA: TGTGCCATCAGGGGACAGAACACTGAAGCTTTCTTT. Translated: CAIRGQNTEAFF.